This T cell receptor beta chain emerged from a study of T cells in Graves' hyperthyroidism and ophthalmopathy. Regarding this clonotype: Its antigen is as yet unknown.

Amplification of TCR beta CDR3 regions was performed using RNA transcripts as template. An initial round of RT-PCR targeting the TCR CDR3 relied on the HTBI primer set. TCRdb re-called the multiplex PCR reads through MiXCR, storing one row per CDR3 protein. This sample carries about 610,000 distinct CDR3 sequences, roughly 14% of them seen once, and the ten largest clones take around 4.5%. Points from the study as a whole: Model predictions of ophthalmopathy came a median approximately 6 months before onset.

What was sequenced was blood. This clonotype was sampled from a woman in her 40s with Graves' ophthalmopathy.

In DNA form, the CDR3 reads TGCAGCGTTTTCCCCGGGCATTCTAGCTACGAGCAGTACTTC. It codes for CSVFPGHSSYEQYF. This chain links TRBV29-1 with TRBJ2-7; D gene uncertain. Germline loops: CDR1 SQVTM, CDR2 ANQGSEA. Trimming pared 5 bases from V and 3 bases from J, leaving 17 bases between. This CDR3 has 14 amino acids.